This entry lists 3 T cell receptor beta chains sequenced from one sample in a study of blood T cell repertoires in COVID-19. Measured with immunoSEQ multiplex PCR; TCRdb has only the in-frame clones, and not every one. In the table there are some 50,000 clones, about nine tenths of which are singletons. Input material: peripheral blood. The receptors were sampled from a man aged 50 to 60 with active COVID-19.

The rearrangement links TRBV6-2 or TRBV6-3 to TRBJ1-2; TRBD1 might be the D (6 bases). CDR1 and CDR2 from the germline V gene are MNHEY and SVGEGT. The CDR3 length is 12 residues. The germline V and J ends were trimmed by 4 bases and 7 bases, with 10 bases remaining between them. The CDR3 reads CASSLHRAGYTF. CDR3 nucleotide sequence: TGTGCCAGCAGTTTACACAGGGCTGGCTACACCTTC.

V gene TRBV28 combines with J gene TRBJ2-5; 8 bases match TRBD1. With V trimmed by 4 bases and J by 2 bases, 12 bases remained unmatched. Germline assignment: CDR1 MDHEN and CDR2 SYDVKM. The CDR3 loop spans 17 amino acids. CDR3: CASSWLGGQGIQETQYF. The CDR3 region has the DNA TGTGCCAGCAGTTGGCTGGGCGGACAGGGTATACAAGAGACCCAGTACTTC.

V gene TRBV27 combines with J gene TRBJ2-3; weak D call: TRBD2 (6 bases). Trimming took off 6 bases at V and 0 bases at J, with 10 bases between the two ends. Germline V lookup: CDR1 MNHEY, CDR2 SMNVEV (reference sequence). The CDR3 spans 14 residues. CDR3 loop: CASRLALSTDTQYF. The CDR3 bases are TGTGCCAGCAGACTAGCACTTAGCACAGATACGCAGTATTTT.